The clone carrying this T cell receptor beta chain was seen repeatedly, ten times or more. This sample is drawn from a study of T-cell reconstitution after alpha-beta-depleted transplantation in children. Researchers prepared the TCRbeta library using unique molecular identifiers, the study reports. From the PCR reads, TCRdb called clonotypes with MiXCR, one entry per CDR3 protein. The sample yields some 250,000 distinct CDR3 sequences, around 11% seen once. CDR1 DFQATT and CDR2 SNEGSKA come from the germline V gene (reference sequence). The CDR3 totals 13 residues. This chain uses TRBV20-1 with TRBJ1-2; D is unclear. The material sequenced was PBMCs from the stem cell graft donor, taken from the stem cell graft. This TCR derives from a human donor who donated a stem cell graft to a child with acute lymphoblastic leukemia. The CDR3 DNA sequence: TGCAGGGCTTGGGCAGAAACAATCTATGGCTACACCTTC. This sequence encodes CRAWAETIYGYTF.